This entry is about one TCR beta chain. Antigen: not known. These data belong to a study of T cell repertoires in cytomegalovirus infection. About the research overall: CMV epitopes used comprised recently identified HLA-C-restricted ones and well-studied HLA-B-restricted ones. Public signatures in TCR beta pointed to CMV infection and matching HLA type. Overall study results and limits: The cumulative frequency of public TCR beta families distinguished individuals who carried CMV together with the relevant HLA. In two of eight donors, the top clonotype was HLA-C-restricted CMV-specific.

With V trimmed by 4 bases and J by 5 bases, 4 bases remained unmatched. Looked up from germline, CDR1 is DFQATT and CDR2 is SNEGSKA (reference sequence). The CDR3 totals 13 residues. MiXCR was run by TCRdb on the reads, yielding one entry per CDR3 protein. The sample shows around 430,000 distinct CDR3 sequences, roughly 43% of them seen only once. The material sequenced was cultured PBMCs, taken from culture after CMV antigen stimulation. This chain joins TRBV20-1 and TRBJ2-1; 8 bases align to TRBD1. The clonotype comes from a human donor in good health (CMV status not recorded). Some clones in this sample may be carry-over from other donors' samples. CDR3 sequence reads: CSATETGDNEQFF. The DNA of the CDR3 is TGCAGTGCTACAGAGACAGGGGACAATGAGCAGTTCTTC.